What follows is one TCR beta chain and its context. Germline-derived CDR1 and CDR2 are SGHVS and FNYEAQ. This CDR3 has 21 residues. V lost 2 bases, J lost 3 bases, and 32 bases lay in between. The repertoire was sequenced with immunoSEQ multiplex PCR; TCRdb's copy has only in-frame clones and lacks some. Of over 55,000 clones detected, around 87% appear once; the ten largest clones hold about 5.2%. These data belong to a study of technical replicates of blood from a few donors. The sample taken for sequencing was PBMCs. The gene calls are TRBV7-6 and TRBJ2-7; a possible D gene is TRBD2 (6 bases). This TCR came from a human donor in good health. Some clones in this sample may be carry-over from other donors' samples. This chain's CDR3 is CASSLPPQLNAETGENYEQYF. The CDR3 region has the DNA TGTGCCAGCAGCTTACCTCCGCAATTAAATGCAGAGACGGGAGAGAACTACGAGCAGTACTTC.